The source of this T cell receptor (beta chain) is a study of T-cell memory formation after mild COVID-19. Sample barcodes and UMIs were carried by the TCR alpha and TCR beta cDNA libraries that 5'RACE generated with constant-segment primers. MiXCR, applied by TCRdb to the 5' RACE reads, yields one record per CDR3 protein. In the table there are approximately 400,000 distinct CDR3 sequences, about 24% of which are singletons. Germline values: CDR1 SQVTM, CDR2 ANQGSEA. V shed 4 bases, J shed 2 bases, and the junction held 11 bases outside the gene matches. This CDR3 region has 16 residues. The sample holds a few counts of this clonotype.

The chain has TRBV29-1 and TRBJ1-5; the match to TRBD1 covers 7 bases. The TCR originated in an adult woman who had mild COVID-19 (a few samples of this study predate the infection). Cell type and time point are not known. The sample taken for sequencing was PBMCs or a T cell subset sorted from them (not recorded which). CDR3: CSVVIGTAGGNQPQHF. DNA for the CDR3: TGCAGCGTTGTCATCGGGACAGCGGGAGGCAATCAGCCCCAGCATTTT. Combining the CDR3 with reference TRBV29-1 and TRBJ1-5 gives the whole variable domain SAVISQKPSRDICQRGTSLTIQCQVDSQVTMMFWYRQQPGQSLTLIATANQGSEATYESGFVIDKFPISRPNLTFSTLTVSNMSPEDSSIYLCSVVIGTAGGNQPQHFGDGTRLSIL.